Listed below are T cell receptor beta chains from one sample, sequenced in a study of T cells in Graves' hyperthyroidism and ophthalmopathy. TCRdb analysed the multiplex PCR reads with MiXCR anew, one entry per CDR3 protein. Of approximately 500,000 distinct CDR3 sequences in the sample, around 42% are singletons; the top ten hold around 7.7%. The sample was peripheral blood or thyroid tissue (not recorded which). The receptors were gathered from a woman aged 18-30 years with Graves' hyperthyroidism. Each CDR3 is given with its conserved first and last residue. Each record gives: D gene, V gene, CDR3 length, J gene, clone size, CDR3 DNA, CDR3 protein. D genes are given only for firm matches. Rows may omit the clone size; those that give it use once, few, many or a size class.

>NA|TRBV18|14|TRBJ2-7|many
TGTGCCAGCTCACCAGGGACAACGATCTACGAGCAGTACTTC
CASSPGTTIYEQYF
>TRBD2|TRBV20-1|15|TRBJ2-2|many
TGCAGTGCTAGGAGGTCTAGCGGGAGCACCGGGGAGCTGTTTTTT
CSARRSSGSTGELFF
>TRBD1|TRBV5-1|15|TRBJ1-1|NA
TGCGCCAGCAGCTTGGGACAGGGAGTATTCGCTGAAGCTTTCTTT
CASSLGQGVFAEAFF
>NA|TRBV7-9|13|TRBJ1-2|NA
TGTGCCAGCAGCGAGGGAGTGGGGTATGGCTACACCTTC
CASSEGVGYGYTF
>TRBD2|TRBV11-2|15|TRBJ2-2|many
TGTGCCAGCAGATCACTAGCGGGAGGTACCGGGGAGCTGTTTTTT
CASRSLAGGTGELFF
>NA|TRBV7-2|13|TRBJ2-7|many
TGTGCCAGCAGGACTCCACCGGGGAGGGAGCAGTACTTC
CASRTPPGREQYF
>NA|TRBV5-1|17|TRBJ1-3|few
TGCGCCAGCAGCCCAGGGACTGCAACCCCCTCTGGAAACACCATATATTTT
CASSPGTATPSGNTIYF
>TRBD1|TRBV9|13|TRBJ1-2|NA
TGTGCCAGCAGCGCCGGGACAGAGGTGAGGTACACCTTC
CASSAGTEVRYTF
>NA|TRBV7-8|18|TRBJ1-5|NA
TGTGCCAGCAGCAATGGACAGACCCAAGGTTATAGCAATCAGCCCCAGCATTTT
CASSNGQTQGYSNQPQHF
>TRBD2|TRBV6-6|15|TRBJ2-5|NA
TGTGCCAGCAGCCGACTAGCGGGGGACCAAGGATCCCAGTACTTC
CASSRLAGDQGSQYF
>NA|TRBV30|14|TRBJ1-1|NA
TGTGCCTGGAGGGGGGGGGCCTTGAACACTGAAGCTTTCTTT
CAWRGGALNTEAFF
>NA|TRBV7-9|16|TRBJ1-1|many
TGTGCCAGCAGCTCGGCCGGACTCCTAGGGGGCACTGAAGCTTTCTTT
CASSSAGLLGGTEAFF
>NA|TRBV2|16|TRBJ2-7|NA
TGTGCCAGCAGTGCTTTTTGGGCAGGGGCTCCCTACGAGCAGTACTTC
CASSAFWAGAPYEQYF
>NA|TRBV18|13|TRBJ1-1|few
TGTGCCAGCTCACCTCTCTTGAGCACTGAAGCTTTCTTT
CASSPLLSTEAFF
>NA|TRBV4-1|14|TRBJ2-5|medium-sized
TGCGCCAGCAGCCAAAGTGGGGACGGTGCGACCCAGTACTTC
CASSQSGDGATQYF
>NA|TRBV6-1|15|TRBJ2-7|many
TGTGCCAGCAGTGATCCCCTAGCGTATACCTACGAGCAGTACTTC
CASSDPLAYTYEQYF
>TRBD1|TRBV20-1|15|TRBJ1-5|NA
TGCAGTGCTAAATGGGACAGGGACGTGAGTCAGCCCCAGCATTTT
CSAKWDRDVSQPQHF
>TRBD2|TRBV5-1|15|TRBJ2-7|many
TGTGCCAGCAGTTTGACTAGCGGGTCGTCCTACGAGCAGTACTTC
CASSLTSGSSYEQYF
>TRBD1|TRBV19|13|TRBJ1-1|many
TGTGCCAGTATGGGACAGGCGAACACTGAAGCTTTCTTT
CASMGQANTEAFF
>TRBD2|TRBV7-6|16|TRBJ2-3|few
TGTGCCAGCAGCTTAGAAGTCGGGAGGGCTTCAGATACGCAGTATTTT
CASSLEVGRASDTQYF
>NA|TRBV9|20|TRBJ2-7|few
TGTGCCAGCCCTCAGCGGACCTCCTCAACCGGGCCCGGAGGGACCTACGAGCAGTACTTC
CASPQRTSSTGPGGTYEQYF
>NA|TRBV7-8|12|TRBJ2-7|many
TGTGCCAGCAGCTTAGACTACTACGAGCAGTACTTC
CASSLDYYEQYF
>TRBD1|TRBV5-4|15|TRBJ1-4|many
TGTGCCAGCAGCGATATTACAGGGGCGGGTGAAAAACTGTTTTTT
CASSDITGAGEKLFF
>NA|TRBV27|16|TRBJ2-7|NA
TGTGCCAGCAGAATCACCCTCGACAGGAATACCTACGAGCAGTACTTC
CASRITLDRNTYEQYF
>NA|TRBV5-4|11|TRBJ1-1|few
TGTGCCACCAGGGAGATGACTGGAGCTTTCTTT
CATREMTGAFF
>TRBD1|TRBV10-3|15|TRBJ2-5|many
TGTGCCATCAGGGAAACTAGGACAGGGAAGGAGACCCAGTACTTC
CAIRETRTGKETQYF
>NA|TRBV7-3|14|TRBJ2-7|few
TGTGCCAGCAGCCCGTATCCTGAGGGGGGAGAGCAGTACTTC
CASSPYPEGGEQYF
>TRBD2|TRBV6-2/TRBV6-3|15|TRBJ2-7|many
TGTGCCAGCAGTTACGCACGGGAGGGATCCTACGAGCAGTACTTC
CASSYAREGSYEQYF
>TRBD1|TRBV24-1|17|TRBJ2-5|NA
TGTGCCACCAGTGATCATGCGACAGGGCCGATCGCAGAGACCCAGTACTTC
CATSDHATGPIAETQYF
>TRBD1|TRBV20-1|16|TRBJ2-2|many
TGCAGTGCTAGGTCTCCGGGACAGGAAAACACCGGGGAGCTGTTTTTT
CSARSPGQENTGELFF
>TRBD2|TRBV7-9|16|TRBJ2-7|many
TGTGCCAGCAGCTTATCGAAATTAGCGGGGGACTACGAGCAGTACTTC
CASSLSKLAGDYEQYF
>TRBD2|TRBV11-2|18|TRBJ2-1|NA
TGTGCCAGCAGCCCAACTAGCGGGAGTTCGGGCGAATACAATGAGCAGTTCTTC
CASSPTSGSSGEYNEQFF
>TRBD2|TRBV2|17|TRBJ2-1|many
TGTGCCAGCAGTCCGGGACTAGGGGCCTTAGGGGGAAATGAGCAGTTCTTC
CASSPGLGALGGNEQFF
>NA|TRBV5-6|14|TRBJ1-6|many
TGTGCCAGCAGCTTCCGGGACAAAAATTCACCCCTCCACTTT
CASSFRDKNSPLHF
>TRBD2|TRBV5-6|15|TRBJ2-2|NA
TGTGCCAGCAGCGGACTAGCGGGTAACACCGGGGAGCTGTTTTTT
CASSGLAGNTGELFF
>NA|TRBV18|14|TRBJ1-2|many
TGTGCCAGCTCACCAAACGCCGCGTTCTATGGCTACACCTTC
CASSPNAAFYGYTF
>TRBD2|TRBV24-1|15|TRBJ2-7|NA
TGTGCCACCAGTGGCAAACTAGCGGGAGTTTCCGAGCAGTACTTC
CATSGKLAGVSEQYF
>NA|TRBV14|13|TRBJ1-1|many
TGTGCCAGCAGTCGACAGGAGAACACTGAAGCTTTCTTT
CASSRQENTEAFF
>NA|TRBV25-1|15|TRBJ2-5|NA
TGTGCCAGCAGTGAAGATCTAGGCAGGGGTGAGACCCAGTACTTC
CASSEDLGRGETQYF
>NA|TRBV20-1|15|TRBJ1-1|NA
TGCAGTGCTAGAGATCCCCGGCGGGACGAACTCGAAGCTTTCTTT
CSARDPRRDELEAFF
>NA|TRBV29-1|13|TRBJ1-2|many
TGCAGCGTTGAAACCGACGCGATCTATGGCTACACCTTC
CSVETDAIYGYTF
>TRBD1|TRBV7-3|18|TRBJ1-5|once
TGTGCCAGCAGCCGGACTAGCGGGACAGGGGGCAGGAATCAGCCCCAGCATTTT
CASSRTSGTGGRNQPQHF
>TRBD1|TRBV20-1|14|TRBJ1-1|NA
TGCAGTGCTAACCGACAGGGGTTGAACACTGAAGCTTTCTTT
CSANRQGLNTEAFF
>NA|TRBV20-1|14|TRBJ2-6|NA
TGCAGTACTAGTTGGGGGTTTGGGGACAACGTCCTGACTTTC
CSTSWGFGDNVLTF
>NA|TRBV7-3|15|TRBJ2-7|many
TGTGCCAGCAGTCCTTCCCTATACCCGGGCAGCGAGCAGTACTTC
CASSPSLYPGSEQYF
>NA|TRBV6-6|14|TRBJ1-5|NA
TGTGCCAGCAGCCAAGCGGGGGGGGAGGAGACCCAGCATTTT
CASSQAGGEETQHF
>TRBD1|TRBV19|13|TRBJ1-2|NA
TGTGCCAGTAACAGGGGGGAGGGCTATGGCTACACCTTC
CASNRGEGYGYTF
>NA|TRBV7-2|16|TRBJ1-1|many
TGTGCCAGCAGCTTACTCTCTAGGGTCTCTAGCACTGAAGCTTTCTTT
CASSLLSRVSSTEAFF